The 31 T cell receptor beta chains in this list originate from one sample, sequenced in a study of post-analysis software for immune sequencing data. Broader study findings: Included in a set of roughly 5 TRBV segments more frequent in patients than controls were TRBV5-6, TRBV5-1 and TRBV20-1.

Their recognized antigens are unknown. Unique molecular identifiers had been added to the TCR beta cDNA libraries. From the PCR reads, TCRdb called clonotypes with MiXCR, one entry per CDR3 protein. In the table there are about 540,000 distinct CDR3 sequences, approximately 34% of which are singletons. What was sequenced was blood. The receptors here all came from a girl between 2 and 17 years old with multiple sclerosis.

This clonotype was detected a few times. This rearrangement joins TRBV29-1 to TRBJ2-7, with unresolved D. The DNA end is a closer match to TRBJ2-5, so the J assignment may be wrong. Germline CDR1 reads SQVTM; CDR2 reads ANQGSEA. The CDR3 contains 14 residues. CDR3 sequence (DNA): TGCAGCGTTTATGAGCCGCTCCGGCTGGAGACCCAGTACTTC. Protein product: CSVYEPLRLETQYF.

The chain recombines TRBV3-1 with TRBJ1-5, with D perhaps matching TRBD1 (5 bases). The CDR3 consists of 15 residues. V shed 8 bases and J shed 4 bases, with 18 bases lying between them. The germline V gene encodes CDR1 LGHDT and CDR2 YNNKEL (reference sequence). CDR3 sequence: CASGVIGTPNQPQHF. CDR3 coding DNA: TGTGCCAGCGGTGTCATAGGGACTCCAAATCAGCCCCAGCATTTT. The whole variable domain, filled in from reference TRBV3-1 and TRBJ1-5, reads DTAVSQTPKYLVTQMGNDKSIKCEQNLGHDTMYWYKQDSKKFLKIMFSYNNKELIINETVPNRFSPKSPDKAHLNLHINSLELGDSAVYFCASGVIGTPNQPQHFGDGTRLSIL.

There are a few counts of this clonotype. The rearrangement links TRBV20-1 to TRBJ2-1; no definite D call. There are 11 residues in the CDR3. V shed 4 bases and J shed 8 bases, with 9 bases lying between them. Germline loops: CDR1 DFQATT, CDR2 SNEGSKA (reference sequence). CDR3 nucleotides: TGCAGTGCTACGACTCCGGATGAGCAGTTCTTC. Its protein product is CSATTPDEQFF.

This sequence joins TRBV20-1 and TRBJ1-2; no clear D gene. The CDR3 is made up of 11 amino acids. CDR1 is DFQATT, CDR2 SNEGSKA, per germline (reference sequence). Trimming shortened V by 1 base and J by 13 bases, and 13 bases separated the two germline ends. The CDR3 is CSARAGVKGTF. DNA of the CDR3: TGCAGTGCTAGAGCTGGGGTAAAGGGCACCTTC.

The J gene is TRBJ1-5, the V gene TRBV12-3 or TRBV12-4; D may be TRBD1 (6 bases). The length of the CDR3 is 14 residues. V lost 3 bases and J lost 4, with 10 bases in between. The CDR3: CASSLWQGNQPQHF. DNA for the CDR3: TGTGCCAGCAGTTTGTGGCAGGGGAATCAGCCCCAGCATTTT.

The V gene is TRBV6-2 or TRBV6-3, the J gene TRBJ1-4, with a possible D match to TRBD1 (5 bases). V was trimmed by 2 bases and J by 11 bases, leaving 6 bases between them. This CDR3 has 11 amino acids. The germline V gene encodes CDR1 MNHEY and CDR2 SVGEGT. The CDR3 here is CASSYGAKLFF. The DNA of the CDR3 is TGTGCCAGCAGTTACGGGGCGAAACTGTTTTTT.

The gene calls are TRBV7-9 and TRBJ2-7; D assignment may be TRBD1 or TRBD2 (5 bases each). Germline CDR1 and CDR2: SEHNR and FQNEAQ (reference sequence). This CDR3 region has 16 residues. Trimming took off 5 bases at V and 0 bases at J, with 17 bases between the two ends. The DNA of the CDR3 is TGTGCCAGCAGCCTAAGGGACGGCAAAAGCTCCTACGAGCAGTACTTC. It encodes CASSLRDGKSSYEQYF.

In this sample, this clonotype turned up a few times. The V gene is TRBV20-1, the J gene TRBJ1-5; the D is unclear. Germline V gene sequence: CDR1 DFQATT, CDR2 SNEGSKA (reference sequence). Trimming stripped 2 bases from V and 7 bases from J, with 12 bases between. This CDR3 has 13 residues. In nucleotides, the CDR3 is TGCAGTGCTAGAACCGTCATCCCACAGCCCCAGCATTTT. It yields the protein CSARTVIPQPQHF.

This clonotype was detected only a few times. This chain connects TRBV20-1 to TRBJ2-3; weak D call: TRBD1 (8 bases). The ends were cut back, 5 bases at V and 6 bases at J, with 24 bases in the middle. In germline, CDR1 is DFQATT, CDR2 SNEGSKA (reference sequence). The CDR3 spans 16 residues. The DNA of the CDR3 is TGCAGTGCTGTCCATAGAAACAGGGGGAGGGCGGATACGCAGTATTTT. This codes for CSAVHRNRGRADTQYF.

The chain combines TRBV25-1 with TRBJ1-6, with a tentative D call TRBD1 (5 bases). The CDR3 sequence is 14 residues long. Germline CDR1 and CDR2: MGHDK and SYGVNS. The germline V and J ends were trimmed by 4 bases and 7 bases, with 11 bases remaining between them. The CDR3 DNA sequence: TGTGCCAGCAGTGGAGGGGCGGACAATTCACCCCTCCACTTT. Encoded protein: CASSGGADNSPLHF.

About this clonotype itself: At one boundary the junction diverges from the germline segment, which might be a read error. The V call is TRBV27, the J call TRBJ2-1; 9 positions agree with TRBD1. This CDR3 spans 14 amino acids. CDR1 is MNHEY, CDR2 SMNVEV, per germline (reference sequence). Here the CDR3 reads CASKPTGGYNEQFF. The CDR3 DNA reads as TGTGCCAGCAAGCCCACAGGGGGCTACAATGAGCAGTTCTTT.

The V gene is TRBV20-1, the J gene TRBJ2-5, with D possibly being TRBD1 (6 bases). V gave up 5 bases and J gave up 0 bases, with 13 bases separating them. Germline V gives CDR1 DFQATT, CDR2 SNEGSKA (reference sequence). The CDR3 extends over 14 amino acids. Here the CDR3 reads CSAGPTGNQETQYF. In nucleotides, the CDR3 is TGCAGTGCTGGCCCTACAGGGAACCAAGAGACCCAGTACTTC.

This clonotype showed up just a few times. The chain is built from TRBV20-1 and TRBJ2-2; a possible D gene is TRBD1 (6 bases). V was shortened by 1 base and J by 3 bases, with 12 bases between the two germline ends. CDR3 length: 15 amino acids. The germline gives CDR1 DFQATT, CDR2 SNEGSKA (reference sequence). The CDR3 DNA sequence: TGCAGTGCTAGAGGTTCCAGGGGCGACACCGGGGAGCTGTTTTTT. This translates into CSARGSRGDTGELFF.

This clonotype appeared a few times. The chain has TRBV20-1 and TRBJ1-5; D is undetermined. V lost 0 bases to trimming and J lost 1 base, with 10 bases between them. The germline V gene encodes CDR1 DFQATT and CDR2 SNEGSKA (reference sequence). This CDR3 comprises 15 residues. The CDR3 loop reads CSARDPSGSNQPQHF. CDR3 DNA: TGCAGTGCTAGAGATCCCAGCGGAAGCAATCAGCCCCAGCATTTT.

This clonotype showed up just a few times. V gene TRBV5-1 combines with J gene TRBJ2-1, with 15 bases identical to TRBD2. This CDR3 region has 17 residues. The V gene's germline CDR1 is SGHRS and CDR2 YFSETQ. V gave up 4 bases and J gave up 7 bases; unmatched junction bases: 9. DNA for the CDR3: TGCGCCAGCAGCCACGGACTAGCGGGGGGGCGGTGGAATGAGCAGTTCTTC. This translates into CASSHGLAGGRWNEQFF.

This chain connects TRBV7-8 to TRBJ1-4, with TRBD1 matching 9 bases. The CDR3 has 15 amino acids. CDR1 and CDR2 from the germline V gene are SGHVS and FQNEAQ. The V gene end was trimmed by 3 bases and the J gene end by 7 bases; junction bases not matched to a gene: 6. The CDR3 here is CASSFTPGQGEKLFF. The CDR3 DNA reads TGTGCCAGCAGCTTTACCCCGGGACAGGGTGAAAAACTGTTTTTT.

This clonotype was counted only a few times. The chain joins TRBV3-1 to TRBJ1-1; D is uncertain. The germline V gene encodes CDR1 LGHDT and CDR2 YNNKEL (reference sequence). The germline V and J ends were trimmed by 4 bases and 1 base, with 10 bases remaining between them. This CDR3 has 14 residues. The CDR3 DNA reads as TGTGCCAGCAGCCCGGTCCGGGGGAACACTGAAGCTTTCTTT. Its protein is CASSPVRGNTEAFF.

The rearrangement uses TRBV5-8 and TRBJ2-3; the D is unclear. V lost 5 bases and J lost 2, with 9 bases in between. The CDR3 totals 13 residues. CDR1 SGHTS and CDR2 YDEGEE come from the germline V gene. CDR3 sequence (DNA): TGTGCCAGCAGTTATATCCCCACAGATACGCAGTATTTT. Amino acids: CASSYIPTDTQYF.

The CDR3 nucleotides are TGTGCCAGCACCCTCGGTGACGGTGGCTACACCTTC. Protein product: CASTLGDGGYTF. The chain employs TRBV6-6 and TRBJ1-2; D is uncertain. This CDR3 is built from 12 residues. CDR1 and CDR2 from the germline V gene are MNHNY and SVGAGI (reference sequence). V dropped 7 bases and J dropped 7 bases, with 13 bases sitting between them.

The chain combines TRBV10-1 with TRBJ2-5, with D unresolved. Germline V CDR1 and CDR2: WNHNN, SYGVQD (reference sequence). Trimming shortened V by 6 bases and J by 2 bases, and 10 bases separated the two germline ends. The CDR3 sequence is 13 residues long. As DNA, the CDR3 is TGCGCCAGCAGCCGAGAGTTTCAAGAGACCCAGTACTTC. Translating it yields CASSREFQETQYF.

This clonotype was detected many times. The chain employs TRBV7-3 and TRBJ2-1; 8 bases align to TRBD2. CDR3 length: 16 amino acids. Germline CDR1 is SGHTA and CDR2 is FQGTGA. J lost 4 bases, V lost 5 bases, and 10 bases had no gene match. CDR3 bases: TGTGCCAGCAGCAGGGGGGGACTAGTAGGTTACAATGAGCAGTTCTTC. Translation gives CASSRGGLVGYNEQFF.

This chain links TRBV5-1 with TRBJ1-2; 9 bases agree with TRBD1. V lost 6 bases and J lost 8; bases outside the gene matches: 11. This CDR3 comprises 14 residues. Per germline, CDR1 SGHRS and CDR2 YFSETQ. CDR3 residues: CASKLDRGASGYTF. Written as DNA, the CDR3 is TGCGCCAGCAAACTCGACAGGGGGGCGTCCGGCTACACCTTC.

This clonotype was detected only a few times. The CDR3 DNA is TGCGCCAGCAGTGGGGACTTCCCCGCCGTCGATACGCAGTATTTT. Protein sequence: CASSGDFPAVDTQYF. The genes are TRBV5-1 and TRBJ2-3; a possible D gene is TRBD2 (6 bases). The CDR3 contains 15 residues. Germline CDR1 SGHRS, CDR2 YFSETQ. V lost 5 bases to trimming and J lost 6 bases, with 19 bases between them.

This clonotype has a single count. V is TRBV19 and J is TRBJ2-1; D may be TRBD2 (7 bases). This CDR3 is 17 amino acids long. Germline V CDR1 and CDR2: LNHDA, SQIVND (reference sequence). The germline V and J ends were trimmed by 5 bases and 7 bases, with 24 bases remaining between them. The CDR3 DNA sequence: TGTGCCAGTAGTTTAATGGGACTGGGGGGGCGTATGAATGAGCAGTTCTTC. Residues: CASSLMGLGGRMNEQFF.

The CDR3 sequence: CASSWTGRGDYGYTF. The CDR3, as DNA: TGCGCCAGCAGCTGGACAGGGCGAGGGGACTATGGCTACACCTTC. This rearrangement joins TRBV5-1 to TRBJ1-2; 8 bases align to TRBD1. CDR3 length: 15 amino acids. The V and J ends lost 3 bases and 3 bases, in that order; junction bases with no gene match: 7. The germline V gene has CDR1 SGHRS and CDR2 YFSETQ.

The table lists this clonotype with a few counts. J is TRBJ1-2 and V is TRBV7-2; D is perhaps TRBD1 (5 bases). Looked up from germline, CDR1 is SGHTA and CDR2 is FQGNSA. The CDR3 contains 15 residues. V lost 1 base and J lost 4, with 13 bases in between. The CDR3 reads CASSLEGLEGYGYTF. CDR3 coding DNA: TGTGCCAGCAGCTTAGAGGGGCTAGAAGGCTATGGCTACACCTTC.

This clonotype showed up just a few times. V is TRBV10-3 and J is TRBJ1-2; the D is unclear. The CDR3 covers 16 residues. V was pared by 0 bases and J by 3 bases, with 14 bases between. In germline, CDR1 is ENHRY, CDR2 SYGVKD. CDR3 nucleotide sequence: TGTGCCATCAGTGAGTCCGACTTCGGGCAGCACTATGGCTACACCTTC. This translates into CAISESDFGQHYGYTF.

V and J are TRBV15 and TRBJ1-2; D is ambiguous. The V end lost 2 bases, the J end lost 0 bases, and 22 bases lay between the germline ends. Germline-derived CDR1 and CDR2 are LNHNV and YYDKDF (reference sequence). This CDR3 spans 19 amino acids. The CDR3 region is CATSRNTMPPAGANYGYTF. Here the CDR3 DNA reads TGTGCCACCAGCAGAAATACCATGCCCCCGGCAGGAGCTAACTATGGCTACACCTTC.

The rearrangement links TRBV12-3 or TRBV12-4 to TRBJ2-3; unclear D gene. The CDR3 has 16 residues. V dropped 2 bases and J dropped 4 bases, with 16 bases sitting between them. CDR3 protein: CASSLMTARRPDTQYF. The CDR3 nucleotides read TGTGCCAGCAGTTTAATGACGGCGAGGCGGCCAGATACGCAGTATTTT.

CDR3 DNA sequence: TGCAGCGTAATCCAGGGATACACCTTC. It yields the protein CSVIQGYTF. This sequence joins TRBV29-1 and TRBJ1-2; weak D call: TRBD1 (5 bases). The V and J ends lost 6 bases and 11 bases respectively, with 10 bases between them. Germline assignment: CDR1 SQVTM and CDR2 ANQGSEA. This CDR3 comprises 9 residues. The full variable domain, with the rest looked up from reference TRBV29-1 and TRBJ1-2, is SAVISQKPSRDICQRGTSLTIQCQVDSQVTMMFWYRQQPGQSLTLIATANQGSEATYESGFVIDKFPISRPNLTFSTLTVSNMSPEDSSIYLCSVIQGYTFGSGTRLTVV.

This clonotype was detected a few times. This chain connects TRBV9 to TRBJ2-7; D gene ambiguous. CDR3 size: 13 residues. V was trimmed by 4 bases and J by 3 bases, leaving 11 bases between them. Germline loops: CDR1 SGDLS, CDR2 YYNGEE. The CDR3 DNA reads TGTGCCAGCAGCCTTCAGTCTGACTACGAGCAGTACTTC. This translates into CASSLQSDYEQYF.